The rows below give T cell receptor beta chains drawn from one sample of a study of identical twins. TCRdb reprocessed the 5' RACE reads with MiXCR, giving one entry per CDR3 protein. Found here are 600,000 to 850,000 distinct CDR3 sequences, roughly 18% of them singletons; the top ten hold over 10%. These data were also reused for a study on T cells expressing NK-cell markers.

Source material: PBMCs. Receptors originate from a woman aged 18-29 years in good health. CDR3s include the opening cysteine and the closing phenylalanine or tryptophan. A D gene is named only where the DNA matches it firmly. Expanded clones are given a class, and other clones once, few, many or no size at all.

v_gene	d_gene	j_gene	abundance	CDR3nt	CDR3aa
TRBV7-9	NA	TRBJ1-1	few	TGTGCCAGCAGCTGGTTTACGGCCACTGAAGCTTTCTTT	CASSWFTATEAFF
TRBV20-1	TRBD2	TRBJ2-7	few	TGCAGTGCTAGAGATAGGACGGGAGGGCCCCACGAGCAGTACTTC	CSARDRTGGPHEQYF
TRBV12-3/TRBV12-4	NA	TRBJ2-5	many	TGTGCCAGCAGGCCATCCTTTGGGGTTCAAGAGACCCAGTACTTC	CASRPSFGVQETQYF
TRBV7-8	NA	TRBJ2-3	NA	TGTGCCAGCAGCTTAGAGGGGGTCCGCACAGATACGCAGTATTTT	CASSLEGVRTDTQYF
TRBV7-3	NA	TRBJ2-1	NA	TGTGCCAGCAGCTTAACCCGACAGGGGAGGGGGCATGAGCAGTTCTTC	CASSLTRQGRGHEQFF
TRBV12-3/TRBV12-4	TRBD1	TRBJ2-1	NA	TGTGCCAGCAGTTTCAGGGGGCTCTACAATGAGCAGTTCTTC	CASSFRGLYNEQFF
TRBV6-2/TRBV6-3	NA	TRBJ2-1	few	TGTGCCAGCCGTGATGGACAGCAGCTGTGGAATGAGCAGTTCTTC	CASRDGQQLWNEQFF
TRBV20-1	TRBD2	TRBJ2-1	NA	TGCAGTGCTAGTTCGGCGGGCGGGAGTTACAATGAGCAGTTCTTC	CSASSAGGSYNEQFF
TRBV11-2	TRBD2	TRBJ2-7	NA	TGTGCCAGCAGCTTATACCCCCCGACAGCGTCGGGGGGCGAGCAGTACTTC	CASSLYPPTASGGEQYF
TRBV7-9	NA	TRBJ1-1	NA	TGTGCCAGCAGAGTTGGAGAGGAAGCTTTCTTT	CASRVGEEAFF
TRBV5-1	NA	TRBJ2-3	few	TGCGCCAGCAGTGTACAGTCTACCGTCGCAGATACGCAGTATTTT	CASSVQSTVADTQYF
TRBV6-1	NA	TRBJ1-5	few	TGTGCCAGCAGAGGACGGCCCCATCAGCCCCAGCATTTT	CASRGRPHQPQHF
TRBV7-9	NA	TRBJ1-3	many	TGTGCCAGCAGCACAGACTCGAGCTCTGGAAACACCATATATTTT	CASSTDSSSGNTIYF
TRBV12-3/TRBV12-4	NA	TRBJ1-1	many	TGTGCCAGCAGTTTCGAGGGTTACGGAGTGACTGAAGCTTTCTTT	CASSFEGYGVTEAFF
TRBV18	NA	TRBJ2-6	NA	TGTGCCAGCTCACCCAACTTCAGGAGCTCTGGGGCCAACGTCCTGACTTTC	CASSPNFRSSGANVLTF
TRBV6-1	TRBD1	TRBJ2-6	few	TGTGCCAGCAGCCGGACAGGGGGCTCCGGGGCCAACGTCCTGACTTTC	CASSRTGGSGANVLTF
TRBV6-5	NA	TRBJ1-6	NA	TGTGCCAGCAGTTACTCGGGACGCGGATCACCCCTCCACTTT	CASSYSGRGSPLHF
TRBV20-1	NA	TRBJ2-5	few	TGCAGTGCTACTGGTCTTGGTCGGGCCGACCAAGAGACCCAGTACTTC	CSATGLGRADQETQYF
TRBV3-1	NA	TRBJ2-7	NA	TGTGCCAGCAGCGCCCGGGCCGCCTTCTCCTACGAGCAGTACTTC	CASSARAAFSYEQYF
TRBV9	NA	TRBJ2-3	NA	TGTGCCAGCATTAGGGACCTCTATGCCGATACGCAGTATTTT	CASIRDLYADTQYF
TRBV6-5	NA	TRBJ1-1	many	TGTGCCAGCAGCGAAACAGGGTCGCAAGCTTTCTTT	CASSETGSQAFF
TRBV20-1	NA	TRBJ2-3	NA	TGCAGTGCTAGAGATGTGGCGGGGTTGCAGACAGATACGCAGTATTTT	CSARDVAGLQTDTQYF
TRBV2	NA	TRBJ2-2	few	TGTGCCAGCAAAGAAACGGGGGAGCTGTTTTTT	CASKETGELFF
TRBV10-1	NA	TRBJ2-3	few	TGCGCCAGCAGTGAGTTGACAACGAGGGAAAACACAGATACGCAGTATTTT	CASSELTTRENTDTQYF
TRBV10-3	TRBD2	TRBJ2-5	NA	TGTGCCATCAGCAGGACTAGCGGGGGGACGCAAGAGACCCAGTACTTC	CAISRTSGGTQETQYF
TRBV6-2/TRBV6-3	NA	TRBJ1-1	few	TGTGCCAGCAGTTACGGGGCGGGATTGAGGACTGAAGCTTTCTTT	CASSYGAGLRTEAFF
TRBV20-1	NA	TRBJ1-1	NA	TGCAGTGCTAGAGATCTAGGGGAGATCCTCGAGAACACTGAAGCTTTCTTT	CSARDLGEILENTEAFF